This T cell receptor beta chain stems from a study of T cells in Graves' hyperthyroidism and ophthalmopathy. This clonotype was counted many times. The antigen is unknown. Broader study findings: For ophthalmopathy, model prediction preceded onset by a median about 6.4 months. Researchers found most expanded thyroid clonotypes above 0.001 in blood as well.

CDR1 is SGHTA and CDR2 is FQGNSA in the germline V gene. The CDR3 has 19 amino acids. Trimming took 6 bases from V and 2 from J; bases not matched to a gene: 14. RNA transcripts yielded amplified TCR beta CDR3 regions. The HTBI primer set served for first-round RT-PCR of the TCR CDR3. TCRdb passed the multiplex PCR reads through MiXCR, listing each CDR3 protein once. Seen here are roughly 560,000 distinct CDR3 sequences, about 15% observed once, and the top ten hold 3.5% to 4.5%. This sequence originates from a woman aged 40 to 50 with Graves' ophthalmopathy. The sample was blood. The chain couples TRBV7-2 to TRBJ2-7, with TRBD2 matching over 15 bases. The CDR3, as DNA: TGTGCCAGCAGTATACCGGGACAGGGGACTAGCGGGGGGACCTACGAGCAGTACTTC. This codes for CASSIPGQGTSGGTYEQYF. The whole variable domain, filled in from reference TRBV7-2 and TRBJ2-7, reads GAGVSQSPSNKVTEKGKDVELRCDPISGHTALYWYRQSLGQGLEFLIYFQGNSAPDKSGLPSDRFSAERTGGSVSTLTIQRTQQEDSAVYLCASSIPGQGTSGGTYEQYFGPGTRLTVT.